This T cell receptor beta chain was found in a study of blood T cell repertoires in COVID-19. TCRdb keeps only in-frame clones here, not all; method: immunoSEQ multiplex PCR. This table has 150,000 to 200,000 clones, roughly 91% appearing once. The CDR3 length is 18 residues. With V trimmed by 4 bases and J by 2 bases, 12 bases remained unmatched. Germline values: CDR1 SGHRS, CDR2 YFSETQ. The source material was peripheral blood. This receptor was identified in a woman aged 45-65 years with acute or convalescent COVID-19. This chain links TRBV5-1 with TRBJ2-3, with TRBD2 matching over 11 bases. Here the CDR3 reads CASSPPNPTSGVTDTQYF. The CDR3 region has the DNA TGCGCCAGCAGCCCACCCAACCCGACTAGCGGGGTCACAGATACGCAGTATTTT.